Listed below are T cell receptor beta chains from one sample, sequenced in a study of T cell clonotyping in hematopoietic cell transplantation. The assay was immunoSEQ multiplex PCR, and TCRdb's table has in-frame clones only and misses some. This sample yields tens of thousands of clones, of which 95% are seen a single time; about 1.5% belongs to the top ten. The sample consisted of peripheral blood mononuclear cells, taken before stem cell transplant. All receptors come from a man in his forties or fifties with chronic myeloid leukemia. Some clones in this sample may be carry-over from other donors' samples. CDR3s include the opening cysteine and the closing phenylalanine or tryptophan. D genes are given only for firm matches. Size values are once, few and many counts, or a class for expanded clones, and some rows have none.

v_gene	abundance	d_gene	j_gene	CDR3nt	CDR3aa
TRBV4-2	.	.	TRBJ1-1	TGTGCCAGCAGCCAAGATGGTGGGAACACTGAAGCTTTCTTT	CASSQDGGNTEAFF
TRBV14	.	.	TRBJ2-7	TGTGCCAGCAGCCATGATAACGGGGCAGGGTCAGTTCTTTCATTC	CASSHDNGAGSVLSF
TRBV27	once	.	TRBJ1-2	TGTGCCAGCAGTTTATCGAACCAGGGTGGATTGGGCTACACCTTC	CASSLSNQGGLGYTF
TRBV13	.	TRBD1	TRBJ1-1	TGTGCCAGCAGCTACGGGAGGGGGCGTAACGCTTTCTTT	CASSYGRGRNAFF
TRBV27	once	.	TRBJ1-5	TGTGCCAGCAGTTTATCGGGCAGCTATAATCAGCCCCAGCATTTT	CASSLSGSYNQPQHF
TRBV11-2	once	TRBD1	TRBJ1-4	TGTGCCAGCAGCAATGGGGGACAGGGGGCGATAAGGGGGGAAAAACTGTTTTTT	CASSNGGQGAIRGEKLFF
TRBV19	.	TRBD1	TRBJ1-5	TGTGCCAGTACTCGACAGGGGGCGCAGGATCAGCCCCAGCATTTT	CASTRQGAQDQPQHF
TRBV28	.	.	TRBJ1-2	TGTGCCAGCAGTTTCCCAGGGACCTATGGCTACACCTTC	CASSFPGTYGYTF
TRBV6-5	.	TRBD2	TRBJ2-7	TGTGCCAGCAGTTACTCTAGGAGCGGGGGGATGGAGCAGTACTTC	CASSYSRSGGMEQYF
TRBV30	.	TRBD1	TRBJ1-6	TGTGCCTGGAGGGGGACAGGTCGGGGTAACTCACCCCTCCACTTT	CAWRGTGRGNSPLHF